These T cell receptor beta chains were read from a single sample in a study of T-cell memory formation after mild COVID-19. Each CDR3 protein gets one entry after TCRdb re-called the 5' RACE reads with MiXCR. The sample comprises 150,000 to 200,000 distinct CDR3 sequences, around 15% of which are singletons, and 11% to 15% rests with the top ten. The specimen was PBMCs or a T cell subset sorted from them (not recorded which). The receptors here all came from an adult woman who had mild COVID-19 (a few samples of this study predate the infection). Cell type and time point are not known. Each CDR3 is given with its conserved first and last residue. D genes are given only for firm matches. For some rows the clone size is stated as once, few or many, or as a class when expanded; others skip it.

>TRBV9|TRBJ2-7|.|.|14
TGTGCCAGCAGCGTAGAAGGCGGGACCTACGAGCAGTACTTC
CASSVEGGTYEQYF
>TRBV18|TRBJ1-2|.|few|14
TGTGCCAGCTCAAGAAACAGAGACAACTATGGCTACACCTTC
CASSRNRDNYGYTF
>TRBV4-1|TRBJ2-7|TRBD2|few|17
TGCGCCAGCAGCCTGGGACTAGCGGGAGGGAGCTCCTACGAGCAGTACTTC
CASSLGLAGGSSYEQYF
>TRBV3-1|TRBJ2-7|.|.|16
TGTGCCAGCAGCCAAGAGAGAGGGGACCGGGGCCACGAGCAGTACTTC
CASSQERGDRGHEQYF
>TRBV29-1|TRBJ1-3|.|.|13
TGCAGCGTTGATGAGGGGGTCGGAAACACCATATATTTT
CSVDEGVGNTIYF
>TRBV7-9|TRBJ1-4|.|.|17
TGTGCCAGCAGCTTAGACGCGGCGGAAAGGGGTAATGAAAAACTGTTTTTT
CASSLDAAERGNEKLFF
>TRBV7-6|TRBJ2-7|TRBD2|few|15
TGTGCCAGCAGCCCGGGGGCCGGGACTAGCTACGAGCAGTACTTC
CASSPGAGTSYEQYF
>TRBV24-1|TRBJ2-2|TRBD1|.|17
TGTGCCACCAGCAAATCGGGACAGGGCTTTAGTACCGGGGAGCTGTTTTTT
CATSKSGQGFSTGELFF
>TRBV6-2/TRBV6-3|TRBJ2-7|TRBD1|.|14
TGTGCCAGCATAAGGGACAGCGCTTCCTACGAGCAGTACTTC
CASIRDSASYEQYF
>TRBV20-1|TRBJ1-6|.|.|14
TGCAGTGCTAGAGATCACAGGGATAATTCACCCCTCCACTTT
CSARDHRDNSPLHF
>TRBV4-3|TRBJ2-3|TRBD2|.|17
TGCGCCAGCAGCCAACGCCTAGGGACTAGTAGCACAGATACGCAGTATTTT
CASSQRLGTSSTDTQYF
>TRBV7-9|TRBJ1-4|.|few|15
TGTGCCAGCAGCTACCAGGCGGGGGCGGAGGAAAAACTGTTTTTT
CASSYQAGAEEKLFF
>TRBV12-3/TRBV12-4|TRBJ2-7|.|.|14
TGTGCCAGCAGTCCATCAGGGGGGTGGTACGAGCAGTACTTC
CASSPSGGWYEQYF
>TRBV11-2|TRBJ2-3|.|.|13
TGTGCCAGCAGGGGGGGATACACAGATACGCAGTATTTT
CASRGGYTDTQYF
>TRBV5-1|TRBJ1-1|.|few|15
TGCGCCAGCAGCCTCCGGGACTCACTATACACTGAAGCTTTCTTT
CASSLRDSLYTEAFF
>TRBV6-6|TRBJ1-1|.|few|12
TGTGCCAGCAGTTACCTACAGGGCGAAGCTTTCTTT
CASSYLQGEAFF
>TRBV7-6|TRBJ2-7|.|few|16
TGTGCCAGCAGCTCAGAACGAACTCAGGGTCCCTACGAGCAGTACTTC
CASSSERTQGPYEQYF
>TRBV30|TRBJ1-2|.|.|13
TGTGCCTGGAGCCCGGGCTGGGGCTATGGCTACACCTTC
CAWSPGWGYGYTF
>TRBV20-1|TRBJ2-3|.|few|14
TGCAGTGCTCCGACAGAGACTTTCACAGATACGCAGTATTTT
CSAPTETFTDTQYF
>TRBV7-9|TRBJ1-2|.|few|12
TGTGCCGAGGAAACGGTCAGTTTGGGCTACACCTTC
CAEETVSLGYTF
>TRBV20-1|TRBJ2-1|.|many|12
TGCAGTGCTAGAGGGCCTGGGGATGAGCAGTTCTTC
CSARGPGDEQFF
>TRBV12-3/TRBV12-4|TRBJ2-6|.|.|12
TGTGCCAGCACCCCGGGGGCCAACGTCCTGACTTTC
CASTPGANVLTF
>TRBV5-1|TRBJ2-7|TRBD1|few|13
TGCGCCAGCAGCACCGGACAGGGCTACGAGCAGTACTTC
CASSTGQGYEQYF
>TRBV19|TRBJ2-1|.|.|14
TGTGCCAGTAGCCCGCTTGGGGCCTACAATGAGCAGTTCTTC
CASSPLGAYNEQFF
>TRBV7-2|TRBJ1-1|TRBD1|few|16
TGTGCCAGCAGCTTCAGCCCGACAGGGAGGAACACTGAAGCTTTCTTT
CASSFSPTGRNTEAFF
>TRBV7-2|TRBJ1-2|.|.|13
TGTGCCAGCAGCTACTCTCAAGTGGGAGGCTACACCTTC
CASSYSQVGGYTF
>TRBV5-1|TRBJ2-5|TRBD2|.|18
TGCGCCAGCAGCAAAGGACTAGCGGGGGGCATGTACCAAGAGACCCAGTACTTC
CASSKGLAGGMYQETQYF
>TRBV7-8|TRBJ2-1|TRBD2|.|20
TGTGCCAGCAGCTCCGGGACTAGCGGGAGGGCCCCTGTCCGCTACAATGAGCAGTTCTTC
CASSSGTSGRAPVRYNEQFF
>TRBV7-9|TRBJ2-4|TRBD2|few|16
TGTGCCAGCAGCTTCTCCAGCGGGGGGGTTGAAAACATTCAGTACTTC
CASSFSSGGVENIQYF
>TRBV7-2|TRBJ2-5|TRBD2|few|16
TGTGCCAGCAGCTCCCCGGGACTAGCGTTTCAAGAGACCCAGTACTTC
CASSSPGLAFQETQYF
>TRBV15|TRBJ2-6|.|.|14
TGTGCCACCAGCTCCTACGGGGGGGCCAACGTCCTGACTTTC
CATSSYGGANVLTF
>TRBV30|TRBJ2-7|TRBD1|.|13
TGTGCCGTCTACGGGACAGGGTCCCACGAGCAGTACTTC
CAVYGTGSHEQYF
>TRBV5-1|TRBJ2-2|.|.|13
TGCGCCAGCAGCTGGTCGAACACCGGGGAGCTGTTTTTT
CASSWSNTGELFF
>TRBV12-3/TRBV12-4|TRBJ2-1|.|.|13
TGTGCCAGCAGTGTTGTCCCCCGGATCGAGCAGTTCTTC
CASSVVPRIEQFF
>TRBV7-2|TRBJ2-4|TRBD1|many|13
TGTGCCAGCAGCACCGACAGGGAAAACATTCAGTACTTC
CASSTDRENIQYF
>TRBV30|TRBJ2-7|.|few|14
TGTGCCTGGAGTGTACGGGGACCTCCCTACGAGCAGTACTTC
CAWSVRGPPYEQYF
>TRBV25-1|TRBJ2-7|TRBD2|many|16
TGTGCCAGCAGTGGGGAGCGGGACTCAAGCTCCTACGAGCAGTACTTC
CASSGERDSSSYEQYF
>TRBV24-1|TRBJ2-5|.|.|15
TGTGCCACCAGTGAGGGATGGGACAACCAAGAGACCCAGTACTTC
CATSEGWDNQETQYF
>TRBV4-1|TRBJ2-7|TRBD2|few|14
TGCGCCAGCAGCCTCATAGCGGGGGGATACGAGCAGTACTTC
CASSLIAGGYEQYF
>TRBV5-1|TRBJ2-1|TRBD2|.|15
TGCGCCAGCAGCCGTAGCGGGAGCTCCTACAATGAGCAGTTCTTC
CASSRSGSSYNEQFF
>TRBV12-3/TRBV12-4|TRBJ2-1|.|.|12
TGTGCCAGCAGAATAGACAGCAATGAGCAGTTCTTC
CASRIDSNEQFF
>TRBV9|TRBJ2-3|TRBD2|.|12
TGTGCCAGCAGCGCTGGGACTAGCGCGCAGTATTTT
CASSAGTSAQYF
>TRBV6-5|TRBJ1-2|.|.|14
TGTGCCAGCAGTCCCCGAGACCGTTCCTATGGCTACACCTTC
CASSPRDRSYGYTF
>TRBV6-5|TRBJ2-6|.|.|14
TGTGCCAGCACCCGGGGTGGTGGGGCCAACGTCCTGACTTTC
CASTRGGGANVLTF
>TRBV7-9|TRBJ1-3|.|.|15
TGTGCCAGCAGCTTAGACGATGTCTCTGGAAACACCATATATTTT
CASSLDDVSGNTIYF
>TRBV7-8|TRBJ2-1|.|.|13
TGTGCCAGCAGCTTCGAAATCAGGTTTGAGCAGTTCTTC
CASSFEIRFEQFF
>TRBV5-1|TRBJ2-1|.|few|12
TGCGCCAGCAGCTTGTATCCCAATGAGCAGTTCTTC
CASSLYPNEQFF
>TRBV5-1|TRBJ2-7|.|few|15
TGCGCCAGCAGCTTGTTAGGGACCAATGCCTACGAGCAGTACTTC
CASSLLGTNAYEQYF
>TRBV5-1|TRBJ1-1|TRBD1|.|11
TGCGCCAGCATAGGGACAGCCGAAGCTTTCTTT
CASIGTAEAFF
>TRBV20-1|TRBJ2-6|.|few|16
TGCAGTGCTAGCCAACAGATACCCTCTGGGGCCAACGTCCTGACTTTC
CSASQQIPSGANVLTF
>TRBV29-1|TRBJ2-7|TRBD2|.|18
TGCAGCGTTGAAGGGTGGTCGGTTTCCGGGAGGGACTCCTACGAGCAGTACTTC
CSVEGWSVSGRDSYEQYF
>TRBV5-1|TRBJ2-1|.|.|14
TGCGCCAGCAGCTGGGGTGAGACTTACAATGAGCAGTTCTTC
CASSWGETYNEQFF
>TRBV20-1|TRBJ2-7|TRBD2|few|16
TGCAGTGCTAGAGATATTACTAGCGGGAGTTTCGGCGAGCAGTACTTC
CSARDITSGSFGEQYF
>TRBV7-3|TRBJ1-5|.|.|12
TGTGCCAGCAGCCTCCCTCGGGGTACGCAGCATTTT
CASSLPRGTQHF
>TRBV20-1|TRBJ1-4|.|few|14
TGCAGTGCTAGGAGCCCGCAGGATAATGAAAAACTGTTTTTT
CSARSPQDNEKLFF